The 12 T cell receptor beta chains listed next were all sequenced from one sample in a study of identical twins. TCRdb fed the 5' RACE reads into MiXCR, producing one record per CDR3 protein. The table includes approximately 500,000 distinct CDR3 sequences, 20% to 25% detected once. These same data were also listed under a study on T cells expressing NK-cell markers.

The sequenced material came from CD4+ T cells sorted from blood. The receptors were gathered from a woman aged 18-29 years in good health.

V is TRBV20-1 and J is TRBJ2-5, with 13 bases fitting TRBD2. CDR1 is DFQATT, CDR2 SNEGSKA, per germline (reference sequence). The CDR3 has 17 residues. J was trimmed by 2 bases and V by 3 bases; bases with no gene match: 9. The CDR3 loop is CSASWPKGLAGQETQYF. Here the CDR3 DNA reads TGCAGTGCTAGTTGGCCTAAGGGACTAGCGGGGCAAGAGACCCAGTACTTC.

The CDR3 coding sequence is TGCAGTGCTAGAGATCAGGGTATCGGAGGTTGGGCTTTCTTT. This codes for CSARDQGIGGWAFF. The chain couples TRBV20-1 to TRBJ1-1; a possible D gene is TRBD1 (5 bases). The CDR3 spans 14 residues. Germline lookup yields CDR1 DFQATT and CDR2 SNEGSKA (reference sequence). Trimming cost V 0 bases and J 11 bases, with 19 bases left between them.

The rearrangement uses TRBV5-1 and TRBJ2-3; possibly TRBD2 for D (7 bases). The CDR3 has 16 residues. V was trimmed by 0 bases and J by 4 bases, leaving 15 bases between them. Per the germline V gene, CDR1 is SGHRS and CDR2 is YFSETQ. The CDR3 DNA reads TGCGCCAGCAGCTTGGTGGAGGGGGGGCCATCAGATACGCAGTATTTT. It is translated as CASSLVEGGPSDTQYF.

This clonotype has just a few counts. The chain carries TRBV5-1 and TRBJ2-7; D gene uncertain. Trimming removed 1 base from V and 5 bases from J, with 19 bases in between. The CDR3 extends over 16 amino acids. Germline-derived CDR1 and CDR2 are SGHRS and YFSETQ. Here the CDR3 reads CASSLQQTSTVNEQYF. CDR3 sequence (DNA): TGCGCCAGCAGCTTGCAACAGACGAGTACAGTAAACGAGCAGTACTTC.

This rearrangement joins TRBV12-3 or TRBV12-4 to TRBJ1-4; D possibly corresponds to TRBD1 (6 bases). The CDR3 has 12 residues. Deletions cut 7 bases from V and 8 bases from J, with 11 bases between. Here the CDR3 reads CASNRRGEKLFF. In DNA form, the CDR3 reads TGTGCCAGCAATCGGAGGGGGGAAAAACTGTTTTTT.

CDR3 nucleotides: TGCGCCAGCAGCTCCATGTATTTGACGGCGACAACGAAGTACAATGAGCAGTTCTTC. Translated, it gives CASSSMYLTATTKYNEQFF. V gene TRBV5-1 combines with J gene TRBJ2-1, with D unresolved. V lost 3 bases and J 4 bases, leaving 26 bases between the germline ends. CDR1 and CDR2 from the germline V gene are SGHRS and YFSETQ. CDR3 length: 19 amino acids.

The chain combines TRBV20-1 with TRBJ2-7, with 7 bases fitting TRBD1. With 3 bases clipped from V and 3 bases from J, the junction kept 11 bases outside the gene matches. CDR3 size: 15 residues. Germline CDR1 and CDR2: DFQATT and SNEGSKA (reference sequence). The CDR3 nucleotides are TGCAGTGCTAGTCCGACAGGGAAAACCCGCTACGAGCAGTACTTC. It is translated as CSASPTGKTRYEQYF.

This clonotype turned up a few times. The V gene is TRBV29-1, the J gene TRBJ2-1; the D gene is possibly TRBD2 (5 bases). Trimming stripped 6 bases from V and 8 bases from J, with 17 bases between. The CDR3 has 13 amino acids. Germline assignment: CDR1 SQVTM and CDR2 ANQGSEA. The CDR3 here is CSVTDSPPHEQFF. The CDR3 coding sequence is TGCAGCGTCACGGACTCCCCACCCCATGAGCAGTTCTTC.

This clonotype was seen a few times. V and J are TRBV10-3 and TRBJ2-5, with D possibly matching TRBD2 (6 bases). Trimming removed 4 bases from V and 9 bases from J, with 15 bases in between. In germline, CDR1 is ENHRY, CDR2 SYGVKD. The CDR3 runs to 13 residues. The CDR3 DNA follows: TGTGCCATCAGTGTTGACAGTCCGGGGGCCCAGTACTTC. Translation: CAISVDSPGAQYF.

The chain combines TRBV5-1 with TRBJ2-4, with D possibly TRBD1 on 5 matching bases. CDR3 size: 14 residues. V shed 10 bases and J shed 1 base, with 15 bases lying between them. Germline V CDR1 and CDR2: SGHRS, YFSETQ. In nucleotides, the CDR3 is TGCGCCTCCTGCCAGGACACGGCCAAAAACATTCAGTACTTC. The encoded protein is CASCQDTAKNIQYF.

This clonotype turned up a few times. The chain recombines TRBV12-3 or TRBV12-4 with TRBJ1-5, with D tentatively TRBD1 (6 bases). The CDR3 is 14 amino acids. With 7 bases removed from V and 2 bases from J, the gap between germline ends came to 12 bases. In DNA, the CDR3 is TGTGCCAGCACTACAGGGTTGGGCAATCAGCCCCAGCATTTT. It specifies CASTTGLGNQPQHF.

V usage is TRBV6-1 and J usage is TRBJ1-4, with D tentatively TRBD1 (5 bases). Trimming stripped 6 bases from V and 4 bases from J, with 15 bases between. This CDR3 region has 15 residues. The germline V gene encodes CDR1 MNHNS and CDR2 SASEGT. The CDR3 nucleotides read TGTGCCAGCAGACTACCGGGACTCGGTAATGAAAAACTGTTTTTT. Translating gives CASRLPGLGNEKLFF.